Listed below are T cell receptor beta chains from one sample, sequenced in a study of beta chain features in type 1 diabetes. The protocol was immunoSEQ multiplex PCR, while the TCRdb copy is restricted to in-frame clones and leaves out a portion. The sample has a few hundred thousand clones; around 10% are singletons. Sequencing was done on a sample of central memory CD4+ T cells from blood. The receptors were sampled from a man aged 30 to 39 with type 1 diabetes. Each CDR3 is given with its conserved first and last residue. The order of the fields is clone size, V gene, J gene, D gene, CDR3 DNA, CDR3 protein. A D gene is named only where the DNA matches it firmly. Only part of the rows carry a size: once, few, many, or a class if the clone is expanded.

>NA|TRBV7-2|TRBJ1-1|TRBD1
TGTGCCAGCAGCGTGGGATACCCGACAGGGGCCTTGGTGAACACTGAAGCTTTCTTT
CASSVGYPTGALVNTEAFF
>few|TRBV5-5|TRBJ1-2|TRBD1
TGCGCCAGCAGCCATTCCCGGACAGGGGGCCCTACCCCCTTAGGCTACACCTTC
CASSHSRTGGPTPLGYTF
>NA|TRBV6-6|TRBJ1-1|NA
TGTGCCAGCATCCTCGGTGGCCTGAACACTGAAGCTTTCTTT
CASILGGLNTEAFF
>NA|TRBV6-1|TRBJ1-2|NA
TGTGCCAGCAGTGAGCAGGGACCCTATGGCTACACCTTC
CASSEQGPYGYTF
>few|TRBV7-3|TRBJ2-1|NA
TGTGCCAGCAGCTTTTCGCCAGGGGCGGGAAATGAGCAGTTCTTC
CASSFSPGAGNEQFF
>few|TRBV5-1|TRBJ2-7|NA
TGCGCCAGCAGCCTCCTGTCCACCTACGAGCAGTACTTC
CASSLLSTYEQYF
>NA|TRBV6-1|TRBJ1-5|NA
TGTGCCATCAGTGAGTCCTTTCCTCAGGGGCAGCCCCAGCATTTT
CAISESFPQGQPQHF
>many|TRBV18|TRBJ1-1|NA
TGTGCCAGCTCGCATGGGAAGGGGTCGAACACTGAAGCTTTCTTT
CASSHGKGSNTEAFF
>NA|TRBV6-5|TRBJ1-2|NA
TGTGCCAGCAGTTATGATGGCTACACCTTC
CASSYDGYTF
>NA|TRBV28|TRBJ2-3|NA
TGTGCCAGCAGCCGCCAAACTACAGATACGCAGTATTTT
CASSRQTTDTQYF
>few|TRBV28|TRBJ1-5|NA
TGTGCCAGCAGTTTAGGAAGGGGCACTCAGCCCCAGCATTTT
CASSLGRGTQPQHF
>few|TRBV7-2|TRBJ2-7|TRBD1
TGTGCCAGCAGCAGTGGGACAGGGATCCACGAGCAGTACTTC
CASSSGTGIHEQYF
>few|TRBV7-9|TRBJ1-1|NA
TGTGCCAGCAGCCCGACCGTCGACGCGCCTGAAGCTTTCTTT
CASSPTVDAPEAFF
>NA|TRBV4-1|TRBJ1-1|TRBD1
TGCGCCAGCAGCCACCACGGGAGGGACAGCTCTGAAGCTTTCTTT
CASSHHGRDSSEAFF
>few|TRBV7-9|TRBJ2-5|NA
TGTGCCAGCAGCCGGGACGGGCAAATCCAGTACTTC
CASSRDGQIQYF
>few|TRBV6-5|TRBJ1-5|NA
TGTGCCACTAGTGGGGGCGCAGGCCAGCCCCAGCATTTT
CATSGGAGQPQHF
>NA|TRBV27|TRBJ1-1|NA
TGTGCCAGCGTATCCACGGGGTGGAACACTGAAGCTTTCTTT
CASVSTGWNTEAFF
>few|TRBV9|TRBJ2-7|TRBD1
TGTGCCAGCAGCGCTCGGACAGGGGGCGAAGAGCAGTACTTC
CASSARTGGEEQYF
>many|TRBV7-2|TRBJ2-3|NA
TGTGCCAGCAGCTTACTCACGAGCACAGATACGCAGTATTTT
CASSLLTSTDTQYF
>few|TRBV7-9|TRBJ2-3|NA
TGTGCCAGCAGCCCACGAGGACCAGATACGCAGTATTTT
CASSPRGPDTQYF
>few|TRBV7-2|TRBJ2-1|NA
TGTGCCAGCAGTCGCTATTGGACAGTCAATGAGCAGTTCTTC
CASSRYWTVNEQFF
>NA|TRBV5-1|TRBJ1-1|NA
TGCGCCAGCAGCTTGGTGACGGGGAACACTGAAGCTTTCTTT
CASSLVTGNTEAFF
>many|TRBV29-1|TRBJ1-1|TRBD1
TGCAGCGTTGTGGGGACAGGGGGCGGGAACACTGAAGCTTTCTTT
CSVVGTGGGNTEAFF
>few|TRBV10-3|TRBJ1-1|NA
TGTGCCATCAGTGAGTGGCAGGGCACTGAAGCTTTCTTT
CAISEWQGTEAFF
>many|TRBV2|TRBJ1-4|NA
TGTGCCAGCAGCGGGACACTGCTGGAAAAACTGTTTTTT
CASSGTLLEKLFF
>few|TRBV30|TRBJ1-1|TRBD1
TGTGCCTGGCAGGGGGACACTGAAGCTTTCTTT
CAWQGDTEAFF
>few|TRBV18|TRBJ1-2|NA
TGTGCCAGCTCACCACGTTCAGGTCCCGCGGCGTATGGCTACACCTTC
CASSPRSGPAAYGYTF
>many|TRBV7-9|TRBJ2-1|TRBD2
TGTGCCAGCGGGGAGGGGATCCACAATGAGCAGTTCTTC
CASGEGIHNEQFF
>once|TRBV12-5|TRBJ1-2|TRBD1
TGTGCTAGTGGTACGACAGGGCGGGACTATGGCTACACCTTC
CASGTTGRDYGYTF
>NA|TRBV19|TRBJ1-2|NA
TGTGCCAGTAGTATAGATGGCGGCAACTATGGCTACACCTTC
CASSIDGGNYGYTF
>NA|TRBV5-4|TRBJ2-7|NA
TGTGCCAGCAGCCTATCCGGGACTCCGGGTTACGAGCAGTACTTC
CASSLSGTPGYEQYF
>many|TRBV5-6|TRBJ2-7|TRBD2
TGTGCCAGCAGCTTGGTCGGACTAGCGGGATCTTACGAGCAGTACTTC
CASSLVGLAGSYEQYF
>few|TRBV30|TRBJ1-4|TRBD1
TGTGCCTGGAGTGGGGGACAGGGTGGGAGGGAAAAACTGTTTTTT
CAWSGGQGGREKLFF
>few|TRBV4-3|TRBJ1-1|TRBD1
TGCGCCAGCAGCCAAGTCCCGGGACAGGGGGTAGCTGAAGCTTTCTTT
CASSQVPGQGVAEAFF
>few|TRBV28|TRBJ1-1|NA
TGTGCCAGCAGTACTCCCGGAATGAACACTGAAGCTTTCTTT
CASSTPGMNTEAFF
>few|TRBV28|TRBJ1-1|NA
TGTGCCAGCAGTTTCGAGGCCAGCGCGAACACTGAAGCTTTCTTT
CASSFEASANTEAFF
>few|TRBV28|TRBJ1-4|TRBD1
TGTGCCAGCTTCAAACAGGGGAAGAGTGAAAAACTGTTTTTT
CASFKQGKSEKLFF
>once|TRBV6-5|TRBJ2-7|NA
TGTGCCAGCAGTTACTCCCAGGGGTTCTACGAGCAGTACTTC
CASSYSQGFYEQYF
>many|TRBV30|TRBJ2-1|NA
TGTGCCTGGAGTTACGGGGAAGCTTGGGGGGACAATGAGCAGTTCTTC
CAWSYGEAWGDNEQFF
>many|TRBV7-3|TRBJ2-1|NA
TGTGCCAGCAGCCCCGGGACAAACAATGAGCAGTTCTTC
CASSPGTNNEQFF
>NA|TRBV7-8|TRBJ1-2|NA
TGTGCCAGCAGCTTAATGGGTAGTGACACCTTC
CASSLMGSDTF
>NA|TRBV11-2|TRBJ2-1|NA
TGTGCCAGCAGCTTAGAGTATACGGTTCGCAATGAGCAGTTCTTC
CASSLEYTVRNEQFF
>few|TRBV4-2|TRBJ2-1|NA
TGTGCCAGCAGCCAGAACTACCCCGGCTACAATGAGCAGTTCTTC
CASSQNYPGYNEQFF
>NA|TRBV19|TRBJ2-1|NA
TGTGCCAGTAGTATAGGAGATAGCTCCTACAATGAGCAGTTCTTC
CASSIGDSSYNEQFF
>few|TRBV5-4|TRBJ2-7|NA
TGTGCCAGCAGCGTCTCGACTGCCCGCTCCTACGAGCAGTACTTC
CASSVSTARSYEQYF
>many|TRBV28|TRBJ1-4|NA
TGTGCCAGCAGTGTCAGGGATGAAAAACTGTTTTTT
CASSVRDEKLFF
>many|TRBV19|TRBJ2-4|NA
TGTGCCAGTAGATTGTCAGCTCACGTTCAGTACTTC
CASRLSAHVQYF
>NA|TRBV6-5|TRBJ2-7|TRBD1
TGTGCCAGCAGCCCCCGAGGGGGCCCCTACGAGCAGTACTTC
CASSPRGGPYEQYF
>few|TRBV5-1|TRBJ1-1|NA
TGCGCCAGCAGCCGAGGACAGACTGAAGCTTTCTTT
CASSRGQTEAFF
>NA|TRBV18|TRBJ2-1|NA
TGTGCCAGCTCACCACCTCACAACAGGGAATGGTTATTCTTC
CASSPPHNREWLFF